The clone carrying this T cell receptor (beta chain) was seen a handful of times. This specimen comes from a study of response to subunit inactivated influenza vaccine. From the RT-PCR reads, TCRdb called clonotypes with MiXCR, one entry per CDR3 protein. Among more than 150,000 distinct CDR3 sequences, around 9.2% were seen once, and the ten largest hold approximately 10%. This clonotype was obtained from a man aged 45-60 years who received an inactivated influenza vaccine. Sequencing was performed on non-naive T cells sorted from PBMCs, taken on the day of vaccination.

The CDR3 region has the DNA TGTGCCAGCAGCGTAGACAGGGTGTTGGGAGACACTGAAGCTTTCTTT. Its translation is CASSVDRVLGDTEAFF. The chain combines TRBV9 with TRBJ1-1; weak D call: TRBD1 (6 bases). This CDR3 is 16 amino acids long. V lost 0 bases, J lost 3 bases, and 15 bases lay in between. CDR1 is SGDLS and CDR2 is YYNGEE in the germline V gene.